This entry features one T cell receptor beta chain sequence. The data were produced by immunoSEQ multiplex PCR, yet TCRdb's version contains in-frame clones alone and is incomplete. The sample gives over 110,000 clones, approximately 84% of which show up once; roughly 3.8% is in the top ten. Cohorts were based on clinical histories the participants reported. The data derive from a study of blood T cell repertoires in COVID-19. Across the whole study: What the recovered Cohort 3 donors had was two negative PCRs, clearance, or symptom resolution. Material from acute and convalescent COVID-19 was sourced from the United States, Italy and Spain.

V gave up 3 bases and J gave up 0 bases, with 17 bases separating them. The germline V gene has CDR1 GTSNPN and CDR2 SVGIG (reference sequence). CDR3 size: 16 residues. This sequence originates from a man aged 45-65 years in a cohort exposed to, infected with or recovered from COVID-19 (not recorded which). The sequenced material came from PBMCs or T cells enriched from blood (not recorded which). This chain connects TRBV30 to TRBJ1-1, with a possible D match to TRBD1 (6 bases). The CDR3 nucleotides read TGTGCCTGGAGCAGACCTCTTTCAGGGGTGAACACTGAAGCTTTCTTT. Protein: CAWSRPLSGVNTEAFF.